This TCR beta chain was obtained from a study of blood T cell repertoires in COVID-19. Study details: Whether acute or convalescent, the COVID-19 samples came from the United States, Italy and Spain. Sample material is recorded as cDNA or gDNA derived from T cells, B-cell-depleted T cells, or PBMCs.

The Seattle patients joined while their infection was active and were tracked longitudinally afterward. The CDR3 consists of 14 residues. Germline values: CDR1 ENHRY, CDR2 SYGVKD. V was pared by 3 bases and J by 8 bases, with 4 bases of the junction left unmatched. Authors' methods: Using reference gene primer amplification, nucleated cell counts were estimated. Clones were sequenced by immunoSEQ multiplex PCR, and TCRdb holds only the in-frame ones, with some missing. That table gives V, J and clone size, and the DNA gave D and trimming. The table lists more than 200,000 clones, about nine tenths of them singletons, with around 10% in the top ten.

The gene calls are TRBV10-3 and TRBJ1-4, with 9 positions matching TRBD1. The material sequenced was peripheral blood. The source of this sequence is a man between 45 and 60 years old with COVID-19, enrolled during active disease. The CDR3, as DNA: TGTGCCATCAGTGAACAGGGGGCCGGCGAAAAACTGTTTTTT. Amino acid sequence: CAISEQGAGEKLFF.